One and the same sample provided the 7 T cell receptor beta chains below, sequenced in a study of response to subunit inactivated influenza vaccine (dated 2018 in TCRdb). Receptor libraries were prepared by RT-PCR. The instrument was an Illumina HiSeq 2500. The raw public data were reprocessed by TCRdb itself: fastp quality trimming at Q25, MiXCR clonotype calling, in-frame beta chains only. When rows share a CDR3 protein, they turn into one entry using the most common DNA and genes. The sample data list more than 600,000 distinct CDR3 sequences, and around a sixth of these were observed just once. The ten largest account for approximately 11% of the sample. The sequenced sample was PBMCs from blood, obtained less than 6 days after vaccination. The origin of the receptors is a man in his fifties or sixties who received an inactivated influenza vaccine. Donor details come from another sample of the same person, matched by shared clones.

This clonotype was seen a single time. V and J are TRBV24-1 and TRBJ2-3; TRBD2 aligns across 14 bases. This CDR3 contains 17 residues. CDR1 is KGHDR, CDR2 SFDVKD, per germline. J lost 3 bases, V lost 2 bases, and 3 bases had no gene match. CDR3 nucleotides: TGTGCCACCAGTGATTCCAGACTAGCGGGAGGGACAGATACGCAGTATTTT. Translation gives CATSDSRLAGGTDTQYF.

This sequence joins TRBV28 and TRBJ2-2; tentative D call: TRBD1 (5 bases). Germline CDR1 MDHEN, CDR2 SYDVKM. This CDR3 region has 16 residues. V was clipped by 3 bases and J by 5 bases, with 16 bases between them. This chain's CDR3 is CASSLTKGARTGELFF. The CDR3, as DNA: TGTGCCAGCAGTTTGACGAAAGGGGCGAGAACCGGGGAGCTGTTTTTT.

The sample holds a few counts of this clonotype. The rearrangement uses TRBV3-1 and TRBJ1-2, with D possibly matching TRBD1 (6 bases). Trimming stripped 0 bases from V and 8 bases from J, with 16 bases between. The germline V gene has CDR1 LGHDT and CDR2 YNNKEL (reference sequence). The CDR3 totals 15 residues. In DNA, the CDR3 is TGTGCCAGCAGCCAAGACGTTTGGGCAGGGGACGGCTACACCTTC. Encoded protein: CASSQDVWAGDGYTF.

This clonotype was detected only a few times. The V call is TRBV4-1, the J call TRBJ2-2; possible D gene TRBD2, 5 bases. Germline V gene sequence: CDR1 MGHRA, CDR2 YSYEKL. Trimming removed 1 base from V and 7 bases from J, with 19 bases in between. The CDR3 is 17 amino acids. The CDR3 coding sequence is TGCGCCAGCAGCCAAGCGAAGGCGAGGGCCGTGGACGGGGAGCTGTTTTTT. Translation: CASSQAKARAVDGELFF.

This clonotype was observed a handful of times. The rearrangement uses TRBV20-1 and TRBJ2-7; D is perhaps TRBD1 or TRBD2 (5 bases each). The CDR3 is made up of 13 amino acids. The germline V gene encodes CDR1 DFQATT and CDR2 SNEGSKA (reference sequence). V was clipped by 0 bases and J by 2 bases, with 8 bases between them. The CDR3 coding sequence is TGCAGTGCTAGAGATTGGGGGACCTACGAGCAGTACTTC. As protein: CSARDWGTYEQYF.

This clonotype was picked up many times. The V and J genes are TRBV6-1 and TRBJ2-7; D gene uncertain. Germline V gene lookup returns CDR1 MNHNS and CDR2 SASEGT. V was clipped by 6 bases and J by 0 bases, with 12 bases between them. The CDR3 is 14 amino acids. The CDR3 sequence is CASRSPGGSYEQYF. CDR3 in DNA: TGTGCCAGCAGATCCCCGGGTGGCTCCTACGAGCAGTACTTC.

CDR3 protein: CASSLGAISFSTDTQYF. DNA for the CDR3: TGTGCCAGCAGTTTAGGTGCCATAAGCTTTAGCACAGATACGCAGTATTTT. The chain carries TRBV12-3 or TRBV12-4 and TRBJ2-3; D not resolved. The CDR3 consists of 17 residues. Trimming cost V 1 base and J 0 bases, with 14 bases left between them.